This T cell receptor beta chain was found in a study of CXCR3-negative and CXCR3-positive naive CD8 T cells. Whole-study findings and limits: TRB CDR3s of CXCR3-positive naive cells were more hydrophobic than those of CXCR3-negative naive cells.

Worth noting for this clonotype: Its antigen remains unknown.

The libraries of TRB cDNA were prepared using 5' RACE with UMI labels. Following a re-call of the 5' RACE reads, TCRdb has one entry per CDR3 protein and lacks DNA. The record lists 130,000 to 150,000 distinct CDR3 sequences, of which the ten most abundant hold approximately 0.28%. This receptor was taken from a human donor in good health. Some clones in this sample may be carry-over from other donors' samples. Sequencing was done on a sample of naive CXCR3+ CD8+ T cells from blood. The subset: CD45RO-CCR7+CD27+CD95- naive CD8+ T cells expressing CXCR3 (TNR3+).

CDR3 sequence: CASSWARGYEQYF. The V and J genes are TRBV5-1 and TRBJ2-7. The CDR3 consists of 13 residues. CDR1 is SGHRS and CDR2 is YFSETQ in the germline V gene.